The entry that follows covers one T cell receptor beta chain sequence. This entry comes from a study of STAT5B mutations in CD4+ large granular lymphocyte leukemia. Sequenced by immunoSEQ multiplex PCR; TCRdb stores in-frame clones only, minus some. This table has more than 35,000 clones, 65% to 90% appearing once. Healthy controls were blood donor buffy coats. The source material was CD4+ T cells from blood buffy coats. This receptor was identified in a human donor in good health.

The CDR3 region is CSALTGTSGSGGEQYF. The CDR3 nucleotides read TGCAGCGCACTAACCGGGACTAGCGGGAGTGGGGGCGAGCAGTACTTC. The chain links TRBV29-1 to TRBJ2-7, with 14 bases that match TRBD2. V lost 7 bases and J lost 6; bases outside the gene matches: 14. The CDR3 is 16 residues long. The germline V gene has CDR1 SQVTM and CDR2 ANQGSEA.